This T cell receptor beta chain was sequenced in a study of shared clonotypes between healthy human individuals. The CDR3 contains 12 residues. The V end was cut by 3 bases, the J end by 8 bases, with 10 bases between. Per the germline V gene, CDR1 is MNHNS and CDR2 is SASEGT. The study enrolled healthy HIV-negative adults without recent acute infections or vaccinations as donors. CD4+ cells were split into CD45RA+ naive and CD45RA-negative memory subsets. Deep was the level used in running the assay. Data came from immunoSEQ multiplex PCR; TCRdb stores just in-frame clones and leaves some out. The data contain about 1,500,000 clones, 96% of them seen just once; the ten biggest clones take up over 1%.

Sequencing was done on a sample of naive CD4+ T cells sorted from blood. The sample's subset: CD45RA+ positively selected. The receptor comes from a man aged 30 to 39 in good health. This chain connects TRBV6-1 to TRBJ1-2; D remains unclear. The CDR3 region is CASSENSWGYTF. The DNA for the CDR3 is TGTGCCAGCAGTGAGAACTCCTGGGGCTACACCTTC.